This T cell receptor (beta chain) was recorded in a study of beta chain features in type 1 diabetes. Study summary: Examined across all samples were about 110,000,000 sorted cells. Study results and caveats: Patients with Type 1 diabetes showed moderately but significantly shorter TCRB CDR3s in all four CD4+ subsets. Reduced insertions and increased deletions marked VDJ junctions in type 1 diabetes patients.

By way of CD45RO/CCR7/CD25/CD127/CD95/CD27, the CD4+ regulatory, stem cell-like memory, central memory and naive cells were sorted. There are a few counts of this clone. The antigen is not known. The CDR3 has 16 residues. Between the trimmed V and J ends, which lost 5 bases and 0 bases, there was a span of 13 bases. Germline assignment: CDR1 PRHDT and CDR2 FYEKMQ (reference sequence). All of the isolated RNA was reverse transcribed, so expressed TCRB transcripts were sequenced. The table came from immunoSEQ multiplex PCR; TCRdb's copy has only in-frame clones and leaves some out. The sample contains some 660,000 clones, about 14% of which appear only once.

The chain joins TRBV13 to TRBJ2-2; no firm D call. Sample: naive CD4+ T cells from blood. The source of this sequence is a man between 18 and 35 years old with type 1 diabetes. The CDR3 region is CASSPDWLSNTGELFF. The CDR3, as DNA: TGTGCCAGCAGCCCCGACTGGCTCTCGAACACCGGGGAGCTGTTTTTT.